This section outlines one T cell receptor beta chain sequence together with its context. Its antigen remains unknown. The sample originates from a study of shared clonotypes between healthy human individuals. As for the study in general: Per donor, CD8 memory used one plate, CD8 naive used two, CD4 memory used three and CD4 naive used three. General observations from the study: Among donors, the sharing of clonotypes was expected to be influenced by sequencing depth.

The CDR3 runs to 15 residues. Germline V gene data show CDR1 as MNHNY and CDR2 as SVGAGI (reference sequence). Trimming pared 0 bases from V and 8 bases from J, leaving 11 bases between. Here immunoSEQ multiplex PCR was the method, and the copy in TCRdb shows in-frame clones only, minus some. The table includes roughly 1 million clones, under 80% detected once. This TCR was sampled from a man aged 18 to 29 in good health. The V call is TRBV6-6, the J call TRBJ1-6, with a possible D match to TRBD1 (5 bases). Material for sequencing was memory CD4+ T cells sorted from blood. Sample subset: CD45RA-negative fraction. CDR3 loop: CASSYSLAGDSPLHF. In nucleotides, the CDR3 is TGTGCCAGCAGTTACTCCCTTGCGGGGGATTCACCCCTCCACTTT.